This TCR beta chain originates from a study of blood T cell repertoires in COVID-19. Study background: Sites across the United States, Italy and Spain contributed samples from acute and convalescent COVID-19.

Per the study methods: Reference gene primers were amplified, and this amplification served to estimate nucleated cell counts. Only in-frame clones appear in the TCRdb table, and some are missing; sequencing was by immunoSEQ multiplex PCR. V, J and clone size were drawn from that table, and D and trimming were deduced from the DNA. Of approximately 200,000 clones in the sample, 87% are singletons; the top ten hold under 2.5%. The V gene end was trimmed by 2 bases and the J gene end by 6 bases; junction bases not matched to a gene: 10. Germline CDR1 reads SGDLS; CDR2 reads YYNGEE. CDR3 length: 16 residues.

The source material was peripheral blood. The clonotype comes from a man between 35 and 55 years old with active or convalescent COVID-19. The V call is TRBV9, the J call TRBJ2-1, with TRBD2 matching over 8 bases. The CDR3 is CASSVGAGEGANEQFF. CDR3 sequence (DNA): TGTGCCAGCAGCGTGGGAGCGGGAGAAGGGGCCAATGAGCAGTTCTTC.